Each of the 12 T cell receptor beta chains below was sequenced from the same sample in a study of blood T cell repertoires in COVID-19. Sequencing used immunoSEQ multiplex PCR; TCRdb keeps in-frame clones, though not all of them. This table holds some 190,000 clones, approximately 80% found once. Material for sequencing was peripheral blood. The receptors originated from a man aged 55 to 70 with acute or convalescent COVID-19.

This clone was seen a single time. V is TRBV29-1 and J is TRBJ1-1; D unclear. Trimming stripped 0 bases from V and 3 bases from J, with 11 bases between. CDR1 and CDR2 from the germline V gene are SQVTM and ANQGSEA. This CDR3 is built from 14 residues. CDR3 sequence (DNA): TGCAGCGTTGAAGAACCAAGGGAGGACACTGAAGCTTTCTTT. Translating it yields CSVEEPREDTEAFF.

This clone appeared once. The chain carries TRBV21-1 and TRBJ1-5. TRBV21-1 has pseudogene status. This CDR3 region has 12 residues. CDR3 region: CASRRGIRPQHF. Written as DNA, the CDR3 is TGTGCCAGCAGGCGGGGGATCCGGCCCCAGCATTTT.

This clone was recorded only once. This rearrangement joins TRBV5-6 to TRBJ2-7, with D perhaps TRBD1 (6 bases). The CDR3 contains 14 residues. Germline V CDR1 and CDR2: SGHDT, YYEEEE. Trimming removed 6 bases from V and 6 bases from J, with 19 bases in between. The CDR3 coding sequence is TGTGCCAGCACCCCCCACGACAGGCTTCGCGAGCAGTACTTC. Its translation is CASTPHDRLREQYF.

The V call is TRBV30, the J call TRBJ2-1, with D possibly TRBD1 on 6 matching bases. Germline V lookup: CDR1 GTSNPN, CDR2 SVGIG (reference sequence). This CDR3 comprises 12 residues. The CDR3 DNA follows: TGTGTCGTCGAGCAGGGGTACAATGAGCAGTTCTTC. This translates into CVVEQGYNEQFF.

The chain links TRBV11-2 to TRBJ2-7, with 8 bases lining up with TRBD2. J lost 4 bases, V lost 5 bases, and 7 bases had no gene match. Germline V gene sequence: CDR1 SGHAT, CDR2 FQNNGV. The CDR3 covers 14 residues. CDR3 coding DNA: TGTGCCAGCAGCCGGGGGGGCAGGTCTTACGAGCAGTACTTC. Translated, it gives CASSRGGRSYEQYF.

V and J are TRBV4-1 and TRBJ1-5, with 10 bases that match TRBD1. Germline V gives CDR1 MGHRA, CDR2 YSYEKL. V trimming: 1 base; J trimming: 1 base; junction bases outside the gene matches: 4. The length of the CDR3 is 17 residues. The CDR3 bases are TGCGCCAGCAGCCAAGGGTGGACAGGGGGAAGCAATCAGCCCCAGCATTTT. This encodes CASSQGWTGGSNQPQHF.

The chain couples TRBV7-8 to TRBJ1-6; D remains ambiguous. This CDR3 is built from 17 residues. V lost 0 bases and J 7 bases, leaving 16 bases between the germline ends. The germline CDR1 and CDR2 sequences are SGHVS and FQNEAQ. The CDR3 sequence is CASSLAGWGVANSPLHF. The CDR3 DNA reads TGTGCCAGCAGCTTAGCGGGGTGGGGAGTTGCGAATTCACCCCTCCACTTT.

This clone was detected once. The chain employs TRBV9 and TRBJ2-2; maybe TRBD1 (5 bases). The V end was cut by 5 bases, the J end by 0 bases, with 8 bases between. Germline CDR1 is SGDLS and CDR2 is YYNGEE. The CDR3 runs to 14 residues. The chain's CDR3 is CASSDRANTGELFF. Here the CDR3 DNA reads TGTGCCAGCAGTGACAGAGCGAACACCGGGGAGCTGTTTTTT.

This rearrangement joins TRBV15 to TRBJ2-1, with 8 bases lining up with TRBD1. Germline V gives CDR1 LNHNV, CDR2 YYDKDF (reference sequence). This CDR3 region has 14 residues. V lost 5 bases and J lost 7; bases outside the gene matches: 7. CDR3 DNA sequence: TGTGCCACCAGCTCTTGGACAGGGCAGAATGAGCAGTTCTTC. Amino acids: CATSSWTGQNEQFF.

This chain joins TRBV27 and TRBJ2-3; TRBD1 aligns across 7 bases. V lost 5 bases to trimming and J lost 1 base; unmatched junction nucleotides: 6. From germline, CDR1 is MNHEY and CDR2 SMNVEV (reference sequence). CDR3 length equals 15 residues. Written as DNA, the CDR3 is TGTGCCAGCAGTACCCGGGACAGACGCACAGATACGCAGTATTTT. It codes for CASSTRDRRTDTQYF.

V usage is TRBV2 and J usage is TRBJ1-1; 8 positions agree with TRBD1. This CDR3 is 13 amino acids long. Per the germline V gene, CDR1 is SNHLY and CDR2 is FYNNEI. V lost 6 bases, J lost 1 base, and 1 base stayed unmatched. This CDR3 is CASRDRGNTEAFF. CDR3 in DNA: TGTGCCAGCAGAGACAGGGGGAACACTGAAGCTTTCTTT.

This clone was recorded only once. This sequence joins TRBV6-5 and TRBJ2-1; 8 bases match TRBD1. V trimming: 6 bases; J trimming: 8 bases; junction bases outside the gene matches: 9. Germline V gene lookup returns CDR1 MNHEY and CDR2 SVGAGI. The CDR3 covers 14 residues. The CDR3 spells CASSRDRGSDEQFF. CDR3 DNA sequence: TGTGCCAGCAGCCGTGACAGGGGTTCCGATGAGCAGTTCTTC.